The 20 T cell receptor beta chains listed next were all sequenced from one sample in a study of a mutant IDH1 vaccine in newly diagnosed glioma. For these TCRs, the target antigens are not known. This table comes from immunoSEQ multiplex PCR, and its TCRdb copy is limited to in-frame clones, with some not included. This sample has approximately 37,000 clones, with 82% found just once. Time point indicated: week 47, end of study. Each dose of the vaccine consisted of 300 ug of mutant IDH1 20-mer peptide, with topical imiquimod. The sequencing here drew on PBMCs, taken from a glioma patient whose treatment included an IDH1 peptide vaccine. These receptors were taken from a man between 18 and 35 years old with glioma. Some clones in this sample may be carry-over from other donors' samples.

The gene calls are TRBV7-2 and TRBJ2-1, with D hard to call. Germline lookup yields CDR1 SGHTA and CDR2 FQGNSA. Trimming shortened V by 6 bases and J by 5 bases, and 14 bases separated the two germline ends. The CDR3 has 14 residues. CDR3 loop: CASSTGQVNNEQFF. Written as DNA, the CDR3 is TGTGCCAGCAGTACTGGGCAGGTCAACAATGAGCAGTTCTTC.

The chain employs TRBV4-2 and TRBJ2-3; the match to TRBD2 covers 10 bases. The CDR3 runs 16 residues. With V trimmed by 0 bases and J by 3 bases, 3 bases remained unmatched. Germline V CDR1 and CDR2: LGHNA, YNFKEQ. CDR3 sequence: CASSQDQLAGTDTQYF. The DNA for the CDR3 is TGTGCCAGCAGCCAAGATCAACTAGCGGGGACAGATACGCAGTATTTT.

The chain has TRBV5-6 and TRBJ2-5; TRBD2 matches 11 bases. Trimming removed 3 bases from V and 9 bases from J; junction bases left unmatched: 10. CDR1 SGHDT and CDR2 YYEEEE come from the germline V gene. CDR3 length: 15 amino acids. The CDR3 bases are TGTGCCAGCAGCTCGCCGGGACTAGCGGCTTCGTCCCAGTACTTC. This translates into CASSSPGLAASSQYF.

V and J are TRBV5-1 and TRBJ2-2, with no clear D. The CDR3 contains 11 residues. Per the germline V gene, CDR1 is SGHRS and CDR2 is YFSETQ. Trimming stripped 5 bases from V and 5 bases from J, with 4 bases between. The CDR3 reads CASSQTGELFF. DNA for the CDR3: TGCGCCAGCAGTCAAACCGGGGAGCTGTTTTTT.

The genes are TRBV14 and TRBJ1-4; D not certain. The germline V gene encodes CDR1 SGHDN and CDR2 FVKESK. Trimming took off 3 bases at V and 0 bases at J, with 14 bases between the two ends. The CDR3 has 17 residues. The CDR3 region is CASSHVGWPATNEKLFF. CDR3 coding DNA: TGTGCCAGCAGCCACGTGGGATGGCCTGCAACTAATGAAAAACTGTTTTTT.

The chain employs TRBV7-6 and TRBJ2-1; 11 bases fit TRBD2. The germline gives CDR1 SGHVS, CDR2 FNYEAQ. The CDR3 sequence is 15 residues long. The V gene end was trimmed by 5 bases and the J gene end by 3 bases; junction bases not matched to a gene: 3. Here the CDR3 DNA reads TGTGCCAGCAGCGCTCTAGCGGGAGGCTACAATGAGCAGTTCTTC. It is translated as CASSALAGGYNEQFF.

This chain uses TRBV18 with TRBJ2-7, with 12 bases that match TRBD2. CDR3 length: 16 residues. With V trimmed by 5 bases and J by 5 bases, 10 bases remained unmatched. Germline CDR1 is KGHSH and CDR2 is LQKENI. The CDR3 sequence: CASSALLAGGPDEQYF. DNA for the CDR3: TGTGCCAGCTCAGCACTTCTAGCGGGAGGGCCCGACGAGCAGTACTTC.

V is TRBV9 and J is TRBJ2-7; either TRBD1 or TRBD2 may fit D (5 bases each). This CDR3 spans 14 amino acids. CDR1 and CDR2 (germline): SGDLS, YYNGEE. Trimming left V 4 bases short and J 6 bases short, with 17 bases between. The CDR3, as DNA: TGTGCCAGCAGCACCGGGGCCAGTCTCAGCGAGCAGTACTTC. This encodes CASSTGASLSEQYF.

The chain links TRBV11-3 to TRBJ2-2, with D perhaps TRBD1 or TRBD2 (5 bases each). The CDR3 has 11 residues. V lost 8 bases to trimming and J lost 7 bases, with 8 bases between them. Germline assignment: CDR1 SGHNT and CDR2 YENEEA. The CDR3 is CASGDGGELFF. In DNA form, the CDR3 reads TGTGCCAGCGGGGACGGCGGGGAGCTGTTTTTT.

This clone appeared once. The chain links TRBV5-1 to TRBJ2-7; D is uncertain. This CDR3 spans 12 amino acids. V lost 3 bases and J 7 bases, leaving 11 bases between the germline ends. Germline CDR1 SGHRS, CDR2 YFSETQ. The CDR3 DNA follows: TGCGCCAGCAGCTCTAACTTAGGTGAGCAGTACTTC. Encoded protein: CASSSNLGEQYF.

V and J are TRBV27 and TRBJ1-5; tentative D call: TRBD1 (5 bases). Germline CDR1 reads MNHEY; CDR2 reads SMNVEV (reference sequence). The CDR3 has 13 residues. V was clipped by 6 bases and J by 1 base, with 7 bases between them. CDR3 nucleotide sequence: TGTGCCAGCAGCCAGGGAAGCAATCAGCCCCAGCATTTT. This gives the protein CASSQGSNQPQHF.

The gene calls are TRBV6-1 and TRBJ2-7; D tentatively fits TRBD1 or TRBD2 (5 bases each). The CDR3 has 14 residues. Trimming removed 5 bases from V and 5 bases from J, with 16 bases in between. Germline V gene data show CDR1 as MNHNS and CDR2 as SASEGT. CDR3 sequence reads: CASSSSGPQNEQYF. In nucleotides, the CDR3 is TGTGCCAGCAGTTCCTCGGGACCTCAAAACGAGCAGTACTTC.

V is TRBV6-5 and J is TRBJ2-7; 9 bases are a match to TRBD1. Germline V gives CDR1 MNHEY, CDR2 SVGAGI. This CDR3 comprises 12 residues. The V segment lost 8 bases and the J segment 6 bases; nucleotides outside the gene matches: 5. The DNA of the CDR3 is TGTGCCAGCCTGGGACAGGGAGGCGAGCAGTACTTC. Its protein is CASLGQGGEQYF.

This rearrangement joins TRBV10-2 to TRBJ2-7; D is perhaps TRBD2 (6 bases). Germline V gene lookup returns CDR1 WSHSY and CDR2 SAAADI. The length of the CDR3 is 13 residues. Trimming removed 3 bases from V and 3 bases from J, with 9 bases in between. The CDR3 sequence is CASSDPAGYEQYF. CDR3 DNA sequence: TGCGCCAGCAGTGACCCAGCGGGCTACGAGCAGTACTTC.

Concerning this clone itself: One junction end does not reproduce the germline sequence, and a read error may be involved. The J gene is TRBJ1-2, the V gene TRBV10-3; the D is unclear. This CDR3 has 15 amino acids. CDR1 is ENHRY and CDR2 is SYGVKD in the germline V gene. CDR3 amino acids: CAISDGNGAFSFDSF. The CDR3 DNA reads TGTGCCATCAGTGACGGGAACGGTGCCTTTAGTTTTGACTCCTTC.

This sequence joins TRBV15 and TRBJ2-5; a possible D gene is TRBD1 (6 bases). The V gene's germline CDR1 is LNHNV and CDR2 YYDKDF (reference sequence). V was clipped by 4 bases and J by 5 bases, with 17 bases between them. This CDR3 spans 15 amino acids. CDR3 sequence: CATSNGLGGAETQYF. DNA for the CDR3: TGTGCCACCAGCAACGGTCTTGGGGGCGCCGAGACCCAGTACTTC.

The rearrangement joins TRBV30 to TRBJ2-7; D might be TRBD1 or TRBD2, each matching 8 bases. The CDR3 extends over 15 amino acids. CDR1 and CDR2 (germline): GTSNPN, SVGIG (reference sequence). Trimming shortened V by 4 bases and J by 7 bases, and 23 bases separated the two germline ends. The DNA of the CDR3 is TGTGCCTGGATGAATAGCGGGACAGGACGAAGAGAGCAGTACTTC. This codes for CAWMNSGTGRREQYF. Based on the CDR3 plus reference TRBV30 and TRBJ2-7, the full variable domain is SQTIHQWPATLVQPVGSPLSLECTVEGTSNPNLYWYRQAAGRGLQLLFYSVGIGQISSEVPQNLSASRPQDRQFILSSKKLLLSDSGFYLCAWMNSGTGRREQYFGPGTRLTVT.

This chain connects TRBV7-2 to TRBJ2-7; D may be TRBD1 or TRBD2 (5 bases each). CDR1 is SGHTA, CDR2 FQGNSA, per germline. Trimming removed 6 bases at V and 7 bases at J, with 19 bases between. The CDR3 length is 14 residues. This chain's CDR3 is CASRTGGASGEQYF. CDR3 in DNA: TGTGCCAGCAGAACAGGAGGCGCGTCGGGAGAGCAGTACTTC.

This clone appeared a few times. This chain joins TRBV7-9 and TRBJ1-1; D unresolved. CDR1 and CDR2 from the germline V gene are SEHNR and FQNEAQ (reference sequence). Trimming removed 5 bases at V and 8 bases at J, with 6 bases between. The CDR3 is 10 residues long. DNA for the CDR3: TGTGCCAGCAGCCGGCTAGAAGCTTTCTTT. Amino acids: CASSRLEAFF.

The genes are TRBV2 and TRBJ2-4; TRBD1 matches 9 bases. The CDR3 covers 16 residues. CDR1 and CDR2 from the germline V gene are SNHLY and FYNNEI. V trimming: 4 bases; J trimming: 8 bases; junction bases outside the gene matches: 12. CDR3 bases: TGTGCCAGCAGTGCGGACAGGGGAGGTGTTAGGTACATTCAGTACTTC. Its translation is CASSADRGGVRYIQYF. Drawing the rest from reference TRBV2 and TRBJ2-4, the complete variable domain is EPEVTQTPSHQVTQMGQEVILRCVPISNHLYFYWYRQILGQKVEFLVSFYNNEISEKSEIFDDQFSVERPDGSNFTLKIRSTKLEDSAMYFCASSADRGGVRYIQYFGAGTRLSVL.